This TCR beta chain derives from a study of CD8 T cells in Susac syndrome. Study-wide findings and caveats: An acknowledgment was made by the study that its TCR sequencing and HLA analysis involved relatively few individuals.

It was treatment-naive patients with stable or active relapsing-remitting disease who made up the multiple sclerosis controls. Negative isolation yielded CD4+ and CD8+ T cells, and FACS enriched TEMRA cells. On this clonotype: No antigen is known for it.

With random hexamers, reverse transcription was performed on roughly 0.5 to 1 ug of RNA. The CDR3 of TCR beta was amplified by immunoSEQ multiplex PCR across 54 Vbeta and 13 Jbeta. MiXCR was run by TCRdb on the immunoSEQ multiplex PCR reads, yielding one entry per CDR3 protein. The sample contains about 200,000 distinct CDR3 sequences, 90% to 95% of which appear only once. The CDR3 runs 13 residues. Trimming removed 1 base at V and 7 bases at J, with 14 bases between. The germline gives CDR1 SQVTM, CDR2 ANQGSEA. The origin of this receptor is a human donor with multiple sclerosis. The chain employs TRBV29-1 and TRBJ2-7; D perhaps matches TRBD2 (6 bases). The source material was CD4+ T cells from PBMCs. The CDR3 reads CSVEGPGLEEQYF. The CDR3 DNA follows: TGCAGCGTTGAAGGACCGGGACTGGAGGAGCAGTACTTC.